The source of this T cell receptor beta chain is a study of cytomegalovirus exposure and HLA in healthy donors. Study-wide points: Trimming of TCR beta V- and J-genes showed a link, identified in a later analysis, to a missense DCLRE1C variant. There were 150 or so TCR beta chains listed as cytomegalovirus-associated.

CDR1 and CDR2 (germline): SGHRS, YFSETQ. This CDR3 has 18 amino acids. The V end was cut by 4 bases, the J end by 0 bases, with 17 bases between. Note on this clone: Its antigen is currently unknown.

Use of 60 Vbeta and 13 Jbeta primers characterized the PCR. Assay: immunoSEQ multiplex PCR; the TCRdb copy retains only in-frame clones and omits some. Among 95,000 to 110,000 clones, about 80% were seen once, and the ten largest hold approximately 1.9%. Nominal health characterized the donors when sampled, though unrecorded immune exposures were likely. Sequenced input: PBMCs. The TCR was taken from a woman between 35 and 50 years old in good health and CMV-seronegative. The chain carries TRBV5-1 and TRBJ1-6; D possibly corresponds to TRBD1 (5 bases). The CDR3 sequence is CASSSGTALSSYNSPLHF. DNA for the CDR3: TGCGCCAGCAGCAGCGGGACGGCCCTCAGCTCCTATAATTCACCCCTCCACTTT.